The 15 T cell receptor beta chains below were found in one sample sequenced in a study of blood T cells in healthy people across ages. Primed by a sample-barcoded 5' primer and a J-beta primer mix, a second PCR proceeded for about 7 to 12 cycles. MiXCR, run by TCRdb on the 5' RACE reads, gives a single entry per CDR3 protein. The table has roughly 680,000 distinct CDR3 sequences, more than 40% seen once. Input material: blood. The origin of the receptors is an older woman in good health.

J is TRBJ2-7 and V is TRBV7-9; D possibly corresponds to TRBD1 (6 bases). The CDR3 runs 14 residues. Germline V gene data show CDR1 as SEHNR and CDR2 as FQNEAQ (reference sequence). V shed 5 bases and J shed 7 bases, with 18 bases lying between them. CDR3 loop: CASSPNRDQGEQYF. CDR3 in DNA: TGTGCCAGCAGCCCTAACCGGGACCAGGGGGAGCAGTACTTC.

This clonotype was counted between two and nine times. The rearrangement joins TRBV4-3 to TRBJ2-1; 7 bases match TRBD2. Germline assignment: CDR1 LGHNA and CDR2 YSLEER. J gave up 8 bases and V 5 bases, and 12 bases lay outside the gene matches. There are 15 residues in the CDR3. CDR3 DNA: TGCGCCAGCAGCACCCGACTAGCCCCTGGGTATGAGCAGTTCTTC. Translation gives CASSTRLAPGYEQFF.

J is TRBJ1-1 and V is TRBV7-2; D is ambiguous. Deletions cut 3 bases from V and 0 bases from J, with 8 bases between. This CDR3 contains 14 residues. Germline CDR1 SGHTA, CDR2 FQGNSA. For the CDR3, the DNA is TGTGCCAGCAGCTTCCCAAACATGAACACTGAAGCTTTCTTT. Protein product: CASSFPNMNTEAFF.

CDR3 amino acids: CASSLGLGAQRRNYNEQFF. In DNA, the CDR3 is TGTGCCAGCAGCTTAGGCCTAGGGGCACAGCGGAGGAACTACAATGAGCAGTTCTTC. J is TRBJ2-1 and V is TRBV11-2, with D perhaps being TRBD1 or TRBD2 (5 bases each). The CDR3 is 19 residues long. V gave up 1 base and J gave up 3 bases, with 22 bases separating them. The germline gives CDR1 SGHAT, CDR2 FQNNGV.

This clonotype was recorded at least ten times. This CDR3 reads CSARAGGRYEQYF. CDR3 coding DNA: TGCAGTGCTAGAGCTGGAGGACGGTACGAGCAGTACTTC. The chain links TRBV20-1 to TRBJ2-7; TRBD2 is a possible D gene (5 bases). CDR3 length equals 13 residues. Germline assignment: CDR1 DFQATT and CDR2 SNEGSKA (reference sequence). The ends were cut back, 1 base at V and 4 bases at J, with 11 bases in the middle.

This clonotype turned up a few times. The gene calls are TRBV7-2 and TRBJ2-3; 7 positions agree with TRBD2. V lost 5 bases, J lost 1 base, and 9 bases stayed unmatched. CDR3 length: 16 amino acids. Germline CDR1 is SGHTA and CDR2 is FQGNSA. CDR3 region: CASSPGLDRGTDTQYF. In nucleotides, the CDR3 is TGTGCCAGCAGCCCCGGACTAGACCGGGGCACAGATACGCAGTATTTT.

For the CDR3, the DNA is TGCGCCAGCAGCCCGACTGGGGGATCGAGGGGCTACACCTTC. The encoded protein is CASSPTGGSRGYTF. The chain is built from TRBV5-1 and TRBJ1-2; a possible D gene is TRBD1 (5 bases). From germline, CDR1 is SGHRS and CDR2 YFSETQ. The length of the CDR3 is 14 residues. The ends were cut back, 4 bases at V and 8 bases at J, with 18 bases in the middle.

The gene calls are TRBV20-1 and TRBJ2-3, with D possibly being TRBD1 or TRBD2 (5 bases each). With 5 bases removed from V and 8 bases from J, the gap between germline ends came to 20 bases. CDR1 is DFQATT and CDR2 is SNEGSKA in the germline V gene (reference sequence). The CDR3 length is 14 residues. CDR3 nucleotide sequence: TGCAGTGCTTTCGGGACGCAGGTCGGTAGTACGCAGTATTTT. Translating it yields CSAFGTQVGSTQYF.

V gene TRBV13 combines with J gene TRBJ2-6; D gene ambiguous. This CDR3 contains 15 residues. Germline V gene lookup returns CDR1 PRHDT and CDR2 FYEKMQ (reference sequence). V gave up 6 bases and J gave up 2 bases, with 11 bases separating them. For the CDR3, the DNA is TGTGCCAGCAGTGAAACCACGGCTGGGGCCAACGTCCTGACTTTC. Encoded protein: CASSETTAGANVLTF. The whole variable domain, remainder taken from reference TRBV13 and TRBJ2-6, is AAGVIQSPRHLIKEKRETATLKCYPIPRHDTVYWYQQGPGQDPQFLISFYEKMQSDKGSIPDRFSAQQFSDYHSELNMSSLELGDSALYFCASSETTAGANVLTFGAGSRLTVL.

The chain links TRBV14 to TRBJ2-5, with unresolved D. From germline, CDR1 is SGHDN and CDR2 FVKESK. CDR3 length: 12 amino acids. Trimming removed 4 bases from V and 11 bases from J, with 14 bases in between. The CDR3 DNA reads TGTGCCAGCAGCCCAAGCTGGGGAAAGCAGTACTTC. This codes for CASSPSWGKQYF.

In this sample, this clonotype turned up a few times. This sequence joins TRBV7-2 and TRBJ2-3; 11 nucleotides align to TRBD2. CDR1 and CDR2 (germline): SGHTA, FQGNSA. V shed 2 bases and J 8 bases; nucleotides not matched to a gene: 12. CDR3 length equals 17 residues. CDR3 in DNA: TGTGCCAGCAGCTTACACTTAGCGGGAGGGCCCGTACGTACGCAGTATTTT. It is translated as CASSLHLAGGPVRTQYF. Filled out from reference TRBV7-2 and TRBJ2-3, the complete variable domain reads GAGVSQSPSNKVTEKGKDVELRCDPISGHTALYWYRQSLGQGLEFLIYFQGNSAPDKSGLPSDRFSAERTGGSVSTLTIQRTQQEDSAVYLCASSLHLAGGPVRTQYFGPGTRLTVL.

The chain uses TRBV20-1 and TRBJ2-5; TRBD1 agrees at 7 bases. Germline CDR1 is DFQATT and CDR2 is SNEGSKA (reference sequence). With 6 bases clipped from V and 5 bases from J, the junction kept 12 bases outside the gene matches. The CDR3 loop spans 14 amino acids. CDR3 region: CSATTGTAGETQYF. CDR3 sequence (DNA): TGCAGTGCGACCACCGGGACAGCCGGGGAGACCCAGTACTTC.

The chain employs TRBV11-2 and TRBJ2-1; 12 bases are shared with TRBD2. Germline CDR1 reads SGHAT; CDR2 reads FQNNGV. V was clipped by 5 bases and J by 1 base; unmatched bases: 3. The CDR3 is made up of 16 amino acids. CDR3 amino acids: CASSPTSGRSYNEQFF. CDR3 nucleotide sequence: TGTGCCAGCAGCCCTACTAGCGGGAGGTCCTACAATGAGCAGTTCTTC.

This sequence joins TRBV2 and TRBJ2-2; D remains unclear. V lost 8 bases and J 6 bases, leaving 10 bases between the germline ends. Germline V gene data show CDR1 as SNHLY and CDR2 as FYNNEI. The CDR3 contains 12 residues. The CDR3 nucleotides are TGTGCCAGCTTTTACGTGGCCGGGGAGCTGTTTTTT. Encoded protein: CASFYVAGELFF.

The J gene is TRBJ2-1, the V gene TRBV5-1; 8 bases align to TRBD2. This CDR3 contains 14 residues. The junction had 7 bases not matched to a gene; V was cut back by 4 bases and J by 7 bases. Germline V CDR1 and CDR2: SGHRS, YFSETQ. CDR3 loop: CASSLGLELNEQFF. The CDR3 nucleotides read TGCGCCAGCAGCCTGGGACTAGAGTTGAATGAGCAGTTCTTC.